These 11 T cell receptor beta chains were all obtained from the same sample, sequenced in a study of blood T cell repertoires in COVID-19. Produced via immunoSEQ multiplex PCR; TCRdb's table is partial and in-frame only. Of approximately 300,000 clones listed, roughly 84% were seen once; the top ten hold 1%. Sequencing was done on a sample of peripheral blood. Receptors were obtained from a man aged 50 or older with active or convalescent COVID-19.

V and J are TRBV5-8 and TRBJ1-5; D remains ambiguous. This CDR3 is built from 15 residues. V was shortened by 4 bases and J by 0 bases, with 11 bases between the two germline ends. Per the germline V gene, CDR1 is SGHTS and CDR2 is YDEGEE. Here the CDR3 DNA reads TGTGCCAGCAGCCCGCGGCCCCTTAGCAATCAGCCCCAGCATTTT. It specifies CASSPRPLSNQPQHF.

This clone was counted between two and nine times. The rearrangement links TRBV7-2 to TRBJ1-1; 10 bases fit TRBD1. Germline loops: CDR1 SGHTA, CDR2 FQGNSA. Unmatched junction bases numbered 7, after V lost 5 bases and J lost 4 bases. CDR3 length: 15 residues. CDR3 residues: CASSIKTGGVTEAFF. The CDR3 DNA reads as TGTGCCAGCAGCATAAAGACAGGGGGCGTCACTGAAGCTTTCTTT.

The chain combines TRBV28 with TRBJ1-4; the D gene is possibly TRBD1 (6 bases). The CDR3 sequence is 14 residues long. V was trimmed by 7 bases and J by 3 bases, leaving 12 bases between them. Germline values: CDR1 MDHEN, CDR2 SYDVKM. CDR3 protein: CASKQGTANEKLFF. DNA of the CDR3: TGTGCCAGCAAGCAGGGGACGGCTAATGAAAAACTGTTTTTT.

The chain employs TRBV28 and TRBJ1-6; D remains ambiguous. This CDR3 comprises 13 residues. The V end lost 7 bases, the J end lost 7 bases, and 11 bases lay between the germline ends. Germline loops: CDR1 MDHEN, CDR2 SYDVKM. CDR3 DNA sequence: TGTGCCAGCAACCGGGATAACAATTCACCCCTCCACTTT. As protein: CASNRDNNSPLHF.

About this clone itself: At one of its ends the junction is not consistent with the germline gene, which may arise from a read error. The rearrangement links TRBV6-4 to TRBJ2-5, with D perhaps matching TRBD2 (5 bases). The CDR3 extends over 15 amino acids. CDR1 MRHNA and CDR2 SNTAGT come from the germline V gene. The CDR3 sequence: CASSHSRRGQETQYF. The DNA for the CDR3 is TGTGCCAGCAGTCACTCCCGCCGAGGGCAAGAGACCCAGTACTTC.

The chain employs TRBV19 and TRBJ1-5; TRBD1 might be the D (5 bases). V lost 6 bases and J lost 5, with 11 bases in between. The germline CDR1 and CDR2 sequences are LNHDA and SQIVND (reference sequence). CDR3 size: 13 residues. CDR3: CASSGGLDQPQHF. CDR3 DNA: TGTGCCAGTAGCGGGGGACTAGATCAGCCCCAGCATTTT.

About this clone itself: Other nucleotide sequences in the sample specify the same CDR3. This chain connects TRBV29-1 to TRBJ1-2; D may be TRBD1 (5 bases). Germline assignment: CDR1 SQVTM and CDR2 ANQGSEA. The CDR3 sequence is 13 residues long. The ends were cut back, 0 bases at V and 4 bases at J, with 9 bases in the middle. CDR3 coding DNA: TGCAGCGTTGAAGATAGGGGCGGCTATGGCTACACCTTC. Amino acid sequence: CSVEDRGGYGYTF. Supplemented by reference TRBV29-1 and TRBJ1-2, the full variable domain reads SAVISQKPSRDICQRGTSLTIQCQVDSQVTMMFWYRQQPGQSLTLIATANQGSEATYESGFVIDKFPISRPNLTFSTLTVSNMSPEDSSIYLCSVEDRGGYGYTFGSGTRLTVV.

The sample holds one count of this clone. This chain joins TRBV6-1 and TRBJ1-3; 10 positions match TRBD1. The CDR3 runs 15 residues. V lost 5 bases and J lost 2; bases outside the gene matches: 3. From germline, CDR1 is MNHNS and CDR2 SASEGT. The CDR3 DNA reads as TGTGCCAGCAGTTCCGGGACAGGGGCTGGAAACACCATATATTTT. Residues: CASSSGTGAGNTIYF.

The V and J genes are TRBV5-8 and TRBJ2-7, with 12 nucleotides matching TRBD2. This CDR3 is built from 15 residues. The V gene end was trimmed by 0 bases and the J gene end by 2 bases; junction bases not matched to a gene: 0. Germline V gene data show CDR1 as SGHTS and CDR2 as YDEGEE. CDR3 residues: CASSLGTSGAYEQYF. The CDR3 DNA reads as TGTGCCAGCAGCTTGGGGACTAGCGGGGCCTACGAGCAGTACTTC.

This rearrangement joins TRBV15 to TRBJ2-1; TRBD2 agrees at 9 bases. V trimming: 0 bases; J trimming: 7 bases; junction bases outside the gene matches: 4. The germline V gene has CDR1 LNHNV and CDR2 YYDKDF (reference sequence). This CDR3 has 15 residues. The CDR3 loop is CATSRELAGMNEQFF. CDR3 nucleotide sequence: TGTGCCACCAGCAGAGAGCTAGCGGGGATGAATGAGCAGTTCTTC.

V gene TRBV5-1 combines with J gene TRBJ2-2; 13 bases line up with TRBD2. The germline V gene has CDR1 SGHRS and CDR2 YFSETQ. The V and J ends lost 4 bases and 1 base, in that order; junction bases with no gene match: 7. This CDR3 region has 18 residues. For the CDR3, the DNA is TGCGCCAGCAGCCCGCGGACTAGCGGGAGAGGGAACACCGGGGAGCTGTTTTTT. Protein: CASSPRTSGRGNTGELFF.